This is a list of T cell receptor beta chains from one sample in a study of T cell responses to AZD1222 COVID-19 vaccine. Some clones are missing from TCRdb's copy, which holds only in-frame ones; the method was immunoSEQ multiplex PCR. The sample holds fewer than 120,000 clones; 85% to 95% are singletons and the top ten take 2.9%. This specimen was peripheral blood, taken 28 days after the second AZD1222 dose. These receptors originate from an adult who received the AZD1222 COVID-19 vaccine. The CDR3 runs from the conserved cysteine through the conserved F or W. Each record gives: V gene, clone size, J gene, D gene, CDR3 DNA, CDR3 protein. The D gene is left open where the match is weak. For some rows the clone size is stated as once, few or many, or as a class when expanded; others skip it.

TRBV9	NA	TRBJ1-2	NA	TGTGCCAGCAGCGATTCCCTGACAGGTGGTAGCTACACCTTC	CASSDSLTGGSYTF
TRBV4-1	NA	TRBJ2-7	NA	TGCGCCAGCAGCCAAGGGGTCAGGGGTCGCGAGCAGTACTTC	CASSQGVRGREQYF
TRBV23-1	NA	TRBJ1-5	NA	TGCGCCAGCAGACCGCTTCTGTTCTCCCGGAGGCCCCAGCATTTT	CASRPLLFSRRPQHF
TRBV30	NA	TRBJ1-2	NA	TGTGCCTGGAGTGTAGGGCAGATCAACTATGGCTACACCTTC	CAWSVGQINYGYTF
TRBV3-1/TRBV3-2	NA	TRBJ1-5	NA	TGTGCCAGCAGCCAAGAGGCAGGCGGTCGAAATCAGCCCCAGCATTTT	CASSQEAGGRNQPQHF
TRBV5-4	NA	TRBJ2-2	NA	TGTGCCAGCAGCCTGGCCCGGGGCGCGAACACCGGGGAGCTGTTTTTT	CASSLARGANTGELFF
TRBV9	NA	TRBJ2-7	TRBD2	TGTGCCAGCAGCGTCGCTAGCGGGAGTAACTACGAGCAGTACTTC	CASSVASGSNYEQYF
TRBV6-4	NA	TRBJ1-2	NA	TGTGCCAGCAGTGACATCTCCGGGGGGCTCGTCTATGGCTACACCTTC	CASSDISGGLVYGYTF
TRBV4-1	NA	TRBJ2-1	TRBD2	TGCGCCAGCAGCCAAGGTCGCAGCGGGGCCTCCTACAATGAGCAGTTCTTC	CASSQGRSGASYNEQFF
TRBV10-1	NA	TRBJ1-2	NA	TGCGCCTGCGCCCCAGGGCTTGACTATGGCTACACCTTC	CACAPGLDYGYTF
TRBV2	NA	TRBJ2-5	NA	TGTGCCAGCAGTGAATTGCAGGGAAGGGAAGAGACCCAGTACTTC	CASSELQGREETQYF
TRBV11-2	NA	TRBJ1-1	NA	TGTGCCAGCAGCTTTTCCCTTGTTGACACTGAAGCTTTCTTT	CASSFSLVDTEAFF
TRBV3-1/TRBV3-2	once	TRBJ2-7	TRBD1	TGTGCCAGCAGCCAAGATCTTGCAGACCCAGGGGGGCAGTACTTC	CASSQDLADPGGQYF
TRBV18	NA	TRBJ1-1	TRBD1	TGTGCCAGCTCCGAATCACAGGGGATAAGCACTGAAGCTTTCTTT	CASSESQGISTEAFF
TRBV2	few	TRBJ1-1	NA	TGTGCCAGCATCAGGGGAGGTCGGAACACTGAAGCTTTCTTT	CASIRGGRNTEAFF
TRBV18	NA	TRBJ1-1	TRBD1	TGTGCCAGCTCACCCGTCGACAGGGCCTTAAACACTGAAGCTTTCTTT	CASSPVDRALNTEAFF
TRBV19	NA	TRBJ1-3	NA	TGTGCCAGTAGTATGCGGCAGAGCTCTGGAAACACCATATATTTT	CASSMRQSSGNTIYF
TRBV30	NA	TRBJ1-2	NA	TGTGCCGCCTTGATAAGTTCCTACACCTTC	CAALISSYTF
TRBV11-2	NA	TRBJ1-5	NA	TGTGCCAGCAGCTTAGAGGGAAGGCATAATCAGCCCCAGCATTTT	CASSLEGRHNQPQHF
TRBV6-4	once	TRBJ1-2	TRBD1	TGTGCCAGCAGTGAAGGGAACCCACCGGGACAGGGCTATGGCTACACCTTC	CASSEGNPPGQGYGYTF
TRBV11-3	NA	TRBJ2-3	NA	TGTGCCAGCAGCCGGACAGATTTTTCCTCAGATACGCAGTATTTT	CASSRTDFSSDTQYF
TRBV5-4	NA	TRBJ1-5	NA	TGTGCCAGCAGCTTTTTCGGGCAGGGAAATCAGCCCCAGCATTTT	CASSFFGQGNQPQHF
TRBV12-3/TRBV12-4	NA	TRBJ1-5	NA	TGTGCCACCACGGGCCTAGGGCAGCCCCAGCATTTT	CATTGLGQPQHF
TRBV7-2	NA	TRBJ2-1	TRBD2	TGTGCCAGCACCATGACTAGCGGGAATTACAATGAGCAGTTCTTC	CASTMTSGNYNEQFF
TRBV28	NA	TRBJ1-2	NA	TGTGCCAGCAGAAATGACAGGCACTATGGCTACACCTTC	CASRNDRHYGYTF
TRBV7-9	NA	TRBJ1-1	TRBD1	TGTGCCAGCAGCTCGACCGACCCTCGACAGGGAAGGATTCGAACTGAAGCTTTCTTT	CASSSTDPRQGRIRTEAFF
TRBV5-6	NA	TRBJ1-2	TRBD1	TGTGCCAGCAGTCCGGACAGGGGTTGGGCTAACTATGGCTACACCTTC	CASSPDRGWANYGYTF
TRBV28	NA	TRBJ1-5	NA	TGTGCCAGCTCCCTGCCAGGGGGCAATCAGCCCCAGCATTTT	CASSLPGGNQPQHF
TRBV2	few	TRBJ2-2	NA	TGTGCCAGCAGTGAAACGGGGAGCACCGGGGAGCTGTTTTTT	CASSETGSTGELFF
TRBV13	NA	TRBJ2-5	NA	TGTGCCAGCAGCTTAAGGCAGACAGAGACCCAGTACTTC	CASSLRQTETQYF
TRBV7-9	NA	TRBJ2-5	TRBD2	TGTGCCAGCAGCTTAGGAGGCGGGGGATTAAAAGAGACCCAGTACTTC	CASSLGGGGLKETQYF
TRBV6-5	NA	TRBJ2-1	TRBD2	TGTGCCAGCAGCATTAGCGGGAGCTCCTACAATGAGCAGTTCTTC	CASSISGSSYNEQFF
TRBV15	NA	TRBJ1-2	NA	TGTGCCACCAGCAAGACAGGACCTCCGGGTATTGCCTACACCTTC	CATSKTGPPGIAYTF
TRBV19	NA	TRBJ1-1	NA	TGTGCCAGTACCCTGGGGGCGAACACTGAAGCTTTCTTT	CASTLGANTEAFF
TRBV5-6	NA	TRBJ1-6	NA	TGTGCCAGCAGCTTGGGGGGGACCAGCTCCTATAATTCACCCCTCCACTTT	CASSLGGTSSYNSPLHF
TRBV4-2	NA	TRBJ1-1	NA	TGTGCCAGCAGCCTTGACATCCAGAACACTGAAGCTTTCTTT	CASSLDIQNTEAFF
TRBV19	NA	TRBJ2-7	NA	TGTGCCAGTACCACTAAGGGGGACTCCGGCTACGAGCAGTACTTC	CASTTKGDSGYEQYF
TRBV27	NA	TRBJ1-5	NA	TGTGCCAGCAGTTTGTCGGGTAATCAGCCCCAGCATTTT	CASSLSGNQPQHF
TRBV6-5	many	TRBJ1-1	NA	TGTGCCAGCAGTTACTCTGGACGGAACACTGAAGCTTTCTTT	CASSYSGRNTEAFF
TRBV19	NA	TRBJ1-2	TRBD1	TGTGCCAGTAGCAGTACCGGGACAGGGAACTATGGCTACACCTTC	CASSSTGTGNYGYTF
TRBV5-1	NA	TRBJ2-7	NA	TGCGCCAGCAGCATACAGACACAGACCTACGAGCAGTACTTC	CASSIQTQTYEQYF
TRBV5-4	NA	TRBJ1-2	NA	TGTGCCAGCAGCTTGGATAGCAGGTGGTCCTATGGCTACACCTTC	CASSLDSRWSYGYTF
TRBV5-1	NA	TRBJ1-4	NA	TGCGCCAGCAGCTTGACCCCAGGTGCAACTAATGAAAAACTGTTTTTT	CASSLTPGATNEKLFF
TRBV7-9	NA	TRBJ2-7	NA	TGTGCCAGCAGCTTAGAGGCACAGGGTTTCTACGAGCAGTACTTC	CASSLEAQGFYEQYF